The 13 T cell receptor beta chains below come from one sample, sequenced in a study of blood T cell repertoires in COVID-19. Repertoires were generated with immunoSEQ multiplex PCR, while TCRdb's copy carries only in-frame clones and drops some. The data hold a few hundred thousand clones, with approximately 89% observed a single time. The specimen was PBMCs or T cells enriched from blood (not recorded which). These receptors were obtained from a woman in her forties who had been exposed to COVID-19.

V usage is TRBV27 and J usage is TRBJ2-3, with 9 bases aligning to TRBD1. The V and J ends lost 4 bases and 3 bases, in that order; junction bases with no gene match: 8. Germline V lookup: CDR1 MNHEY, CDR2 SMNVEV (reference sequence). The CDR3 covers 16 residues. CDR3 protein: CASSYKGTGRTDTQYF. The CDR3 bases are TGTGCCAGCAGTTATAAAGGGACAGGGAGGACAGATACGCAGTATTTT.

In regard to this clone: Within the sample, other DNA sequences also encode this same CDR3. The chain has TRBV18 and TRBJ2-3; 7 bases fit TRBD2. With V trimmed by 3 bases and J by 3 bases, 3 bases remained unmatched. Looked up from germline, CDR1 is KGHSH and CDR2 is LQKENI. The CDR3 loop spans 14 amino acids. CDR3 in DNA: TGTGCCAGCTCACCCGGACTAGATACAGATACGCAGTATTTT. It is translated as CASSPGLDTDTQYF. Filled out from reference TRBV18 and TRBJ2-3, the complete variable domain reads NAGVMQNPRHLVRRRGQEARLRCSPMKGHSHVYWYRQLPEEGLKFMVYLQKENIIDESGMPKERFSAEFPKEGPSILRIQQVVRGDSAAYFCASSPGLDTDTQYFGPGTRLTVL.

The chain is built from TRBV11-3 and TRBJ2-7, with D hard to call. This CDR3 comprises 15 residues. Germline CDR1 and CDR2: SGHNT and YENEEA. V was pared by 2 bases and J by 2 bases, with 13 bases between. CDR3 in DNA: TGTGCCAGCAGCTTATACTCTACGCCGACCTACGAGCAGTACTTC. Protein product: CASSLYSTPTYEQYF.

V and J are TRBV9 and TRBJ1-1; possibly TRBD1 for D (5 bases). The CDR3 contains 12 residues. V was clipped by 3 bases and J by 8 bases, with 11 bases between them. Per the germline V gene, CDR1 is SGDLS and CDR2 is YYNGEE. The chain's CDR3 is CASSAQGTEAFF. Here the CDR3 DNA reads TGTGCCAGCAGCGCGCAGGGAACCGAAGCTTTCTTT.

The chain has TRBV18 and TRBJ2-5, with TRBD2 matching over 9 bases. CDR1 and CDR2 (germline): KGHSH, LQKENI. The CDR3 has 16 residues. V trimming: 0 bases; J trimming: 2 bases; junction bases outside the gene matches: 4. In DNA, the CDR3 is TGTGCCAGCTCACCACCGGGACTAGCATCACAAGAGACCCAGTACTTC. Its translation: CASSPPGLASQETQYF.

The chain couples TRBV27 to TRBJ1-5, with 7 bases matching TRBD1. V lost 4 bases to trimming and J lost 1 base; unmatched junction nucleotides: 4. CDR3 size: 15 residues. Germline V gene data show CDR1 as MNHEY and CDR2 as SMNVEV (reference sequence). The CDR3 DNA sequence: TGTGCCAGCAGTTCCCAGGGGGTAAGCAATCAGCCCCAGCATTTT. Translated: CASSSQGVSNQPQHF.

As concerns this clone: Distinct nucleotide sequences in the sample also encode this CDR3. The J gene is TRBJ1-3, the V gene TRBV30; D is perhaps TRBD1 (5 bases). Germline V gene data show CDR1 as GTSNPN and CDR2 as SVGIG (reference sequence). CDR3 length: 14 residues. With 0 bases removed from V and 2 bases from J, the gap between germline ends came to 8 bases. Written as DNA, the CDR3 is TGTGCCTGGAGTGTACGGGGGGCTGGAAACACCATATATTTT. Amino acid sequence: CAWSVRGAGNTIYF.

The CDR3 DNA follows: TGCGCCAGCAGCCTCGGGACAAACAATGAGCAGTTCTTC. As protein: CASSLGTNNEQFF. The chain uses TRBV5-1 and TRBJ2-1, with D possibly matching TRBD1 (6 bases). Trimming pared 4 bases from V and 5 bases from J, leaving 10 bases between. This CDR3 has 13 residues. Looked up from germline, CDR1 is SGHRS and CDR2 is YFSETQ.

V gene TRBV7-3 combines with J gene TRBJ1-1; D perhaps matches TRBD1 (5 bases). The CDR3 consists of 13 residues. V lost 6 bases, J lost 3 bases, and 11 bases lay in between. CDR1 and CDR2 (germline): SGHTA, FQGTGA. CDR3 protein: CASRVDSYTEAFF. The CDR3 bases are TGTGCCAGCAGAGTCGACAGTTACACTGAAGCTTTCTTT.

CDR3 sequence: CASRRTGNQPQHF. CDR3 bases: TGTGCCAGCAGGCGCACGGGGAATCAGCCCCAGCATTTT. The V and J genes are TRBV2 and TRBJ1-5; no clear D. The germline V gene encodes CDR1 SNHLY and CDR2 FYNNEI. The V and J ends lost 6 bases and 4 bases respectively, with 10 bases between them. This CDR3 contains 13 residues.

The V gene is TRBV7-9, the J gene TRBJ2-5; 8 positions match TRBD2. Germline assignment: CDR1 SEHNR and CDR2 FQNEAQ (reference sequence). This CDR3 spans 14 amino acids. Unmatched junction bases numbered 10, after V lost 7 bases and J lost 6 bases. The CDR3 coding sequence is TGTGCCAGCAATGACGGGGGGGCCGAAAAGACCCAGTACTTC. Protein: CASNDGGAEKTQYF.

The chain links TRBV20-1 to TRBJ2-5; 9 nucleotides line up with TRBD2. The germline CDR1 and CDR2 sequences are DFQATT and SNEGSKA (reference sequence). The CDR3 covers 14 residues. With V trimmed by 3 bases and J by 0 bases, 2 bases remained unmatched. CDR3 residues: CSASRLADQETQYF. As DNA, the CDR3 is TGCAGTGCTAGTCGACTAGCGGACCAAGAGACCCAGTACTTC.

CDR3 sequence (DNA): TGTGCCAGCAGCTCCGGACAGGGTAGCTCTGGAAACACCATATATTTT. The encoded protein is CASSSGQGSSGNTIYF. The rearrangement joins TRBV11-3 to TRBJ1-3; 8 bases agree with TRBD1. The CDR3 is made up of 16 amino acids. Germline CDR1 SGHNT, CDR2 YENEEA. The J segment lost 0 bases and the V segment lost 4 bases, leaving 5 bases of the junction unmatched.